The 31 T cell receptor beta chains in this list originate from one sample, sequenced in a study of blood T cells in healthy people across ages. Next came a second PCR, run for about 7 to 12 cycles, which used a sample-barcoded 5' primer along with a J-beta primer mix. Each CDR3 protein gets one entry after TCRdb re-called the 5' RACE reads with MiXCR. The table has 1.5 million to 2 million distinct CDR3 sequences, 34% seen once. The source material was blood. These TCRs come from a woman aged 25 to 39 in good health.

This clonotype was seen a handful of times. This chain's CDR3 is CASSQEGYWDEQYF. CDR3 DNA: TGTGCCAGCAGCCAAGAGGGGTACTGGGACGAGCAGTACTTC. This chain joins TRBV14 and TRBJ2-7; D uncertain. The CDR3 is made up of 14 amino acids. The germline V gene encodes CDR1 SGHDN and CDR2 FVKESK. The V and J ends lost 0 bases and 5 bases respectively, with 11 bases between them.

In its sample, this clonotype was seen a few times. V gene TRBV5-6 combines with J gene TRBJ2-1; D remains unclear. Germline values: CDR1 SGHDT, CDR2 YYEEEE. V lost 3 bases and J lost 7, with 17 bases in between. This CDR3 has 15 amino acids. The CDR3 reads CASSYLRSPGNEQFF. As DNA, the CDR3 is TGTGCCAGCAGCTACTTGAGGAGTCCAGGTAATGAGCAGTTCTTC.

This chain joins TRBV3-1 and TRBJ2-2; D possibly corresponds to TRBD2 (5 bases). The CDR3 sequence is 14 residues long. Per germline, CDR1 LGHDT and CDR2 YNNKEL (reference sequence). The V end lost 1 base, the J end lost 7 bases, and 10 bases lay between the germline ends. CDR3 DNA: TGTGCCAGCAGCCAAGGGACTCTCGGCGGGGAGCTGTTTTTT. This gives the protein CASSQGTLGGELFF.

This clonotype was seen only a few times. The chain is built from TRBV7-3 and TRBJ1-2, with a possible D match to TRBD1 (6 bases). The CDR3 sequence is 16 residues long. The germline V and J ends were trimmed by 4 bases and 7 bases, with 22 bases remaining between them. Germline CDR1 and CDR2: SGHTA and FQGTGA. CDR3 amino acids: CASSSKRPGAECGYTF. DNA of the CDR3: TGTGCCAGCAGCTCCAAACGGCCGGGGGCGGAGTGTGGCTACACCTTC.

This clonotype was seen a handful of times. The chain joins TRBV6-1 to TRBJ2-3; 11 nucleotides agree with TRBD2. Losses at the gene ends were 4 bases for V and 8 bases for J; bases not matched to a gene: 8. Germline CDR1 and CDR2: MNHNS and SASEGT. The CDR3 sequence is 15 residues long. CDR3 region: CASSATSGASGTQYF. As DNA, the CDR3 is TGTGCCAGCAGTGCGACTAGCGGGGCGTCGGGTACGCAGTATTTT.

The rearrangement uses TRBV6-5 and TRBJ1-6; D may be TRBD1 (5 bases). This CDR3 has 14 amino acids. V gave up 6 bases and J gave up 7 bases, with 13 bases separating them. CDR1 and CDR2 (germline): MNHEY, SVGAGI. The chain's CDR3 is CASREGRPNSPLHF. As DNA, the CDR3 is TGTGCCAGCAGAGAGGGACGGCCAAATTCACCCCTCCACTTT.

This chain joins TRBV3-1 and TRBJ2-2; D is possibly TRBD1 or TRBD2 (6 bases each). Per the germline V gene, CDR1 is LGHDT and CDR2 is YNNKEL (reference sequence). Trimming removed 5 bases from V and 3 bases from J, with 16 bases in between. This CDR3 spans 16 amino acids. DNA of the CDR3: TGTGCCAGCAGCTCGGGGCCCGGGGGCGACACCGGGGAGCTGTTTTTT. Translated, it gives CASSSGPGGDTGELFF.

The chain combines TRBV5-6 with TRBJ1-1; TRBD1 is a possible D gene (6 bases). This CDR3 comprises 14 residues. Deletions cut 2 bases from V and 4 bases from J, with 12 bases between. Germline assignment: CDR1 SGHDT and CDR2 YYEEEE. This chain's CDR3 is CASSLIGGGTEAFF. CDR3 DNA sequence: TGTGCCAGCAGCTTAATAGGGGGTGGCACTGAAGCTTTCTTT.

This clonotype came up a few times. The gene calls are TRBV24-1 and TRBJ1-4; D is uncertain. Germline values: CDR1 KGHDR, CDR2 SFDVKD. Trimming cost V 3 bases and J 10 bases, with 8 bases left between them. The CDR3 extends over 12 amino acids. The CDR3 bases are TGTGCCACCAGTGATAGGACGGGAAAACTGTTTTTT. This sequence encodes CATSDRTGKLFF.

This chain uses TRBV4-2 with TRBJ1-5; D is possibly TRBD1 (6 bases). Germline V lookup: CDR1 LGHNA, CDR2 YNFKEQ. V shed 0 bases and J shed 3 bases, with 12 bases lying between them. CDR3 length: 16 residues. CDR3 DNA: TGTGCCAGCAGCCAAGATAAGGGGGACTTCAATCAGCCCCAGCATTTT. It codes for CASSQDKGDFNQPQHF.

This CDR3 is CASSLSMSRGQETQYF. The CDR3 coding sequence is TGTGCCAGCAGCTTATCCATGTCCAGGGGGCAAGAGACCCAGTACTTC. The V gene is TRBV7-9, the J gene TRBJ2-5; TRBD1 matches at 7 bases. Germline CDR1 SEHNR, CDR2 FQNEAQ (reference sequence). This CDR3 region has 16 residues. The ends lost 2 bases at V and 2 bases at J; junction bases unmatched: 8.

The chain has TRBV6-1 and TRBJ2-3; possible D gene TRBD2, 6 bases. This CDR3 has 12 amino acids. Germline assignment: CDR1 MNHNS and CDR2 SASEGT. V shed 10 bases and J shed 5 bases, with 13 bases lying between them. CDR3 residues: CAIRRGRDTQYF. The CDR3 DNA sequence: TGTGCCATACGCCGGGGGAGAGATACGCAGTATTTT.

This chain joins TRBV7-8 and TRBJ1-2; a possible D gene is TRBD1 (6 bases). Germline CDR1 reads SGHVS; CDR2 reads FQNEAQ. Trimming removed 1 base from V and 11 bases from J, with 11 bases in between. The CDR3 is made up of 12 amino acids. CDR3 sequence (DNA): TGTGCCAGCAGCTTAGGGTCAGGGGAATACACCTTC. This gives the protein CASSLGSGEYTF.

J is TRBJ1-2 and V is TRBV29-1; D possibly corresponds to TRBD1 (6 bases). Germline V CDR1 and CDR2: SQVTM, ANQGSEA. V dropped 7 bases and J dropped 3 bases, with 15 bases sitting between them. CDR3 length equals 13 residues. This CDR3 is CSAEGGSHYGYTF. The DNA for the CDR3 is TGCAGCGCCGAGGGGGGCAGTCACTATGGCTACACCTTC.

The rearrangement joins TRBV20-1 to TRBJ1-4; D not resolved. CDR3 length equals 11 residues. V was cut by 4 bases and J by 5 bases, with 5 bases left in between. The germline V gene encodes CDR1 DFQATT and CDR2 SNEGSKA (reference sequence). CDR3 sequence (DNA): TGCAGTGCTATCGAAAATGAAAAACTGTTTTTT. Its protein is CSAIENEKLFF.

V and J are TRBV9 and TRBJ1-3; 7 nucleotides agree with TRBD1. The V gene end was trimmed by 3 bases and the J gene end by 3 bases; junction bases not matched to a gene: 12. CDR3 length equals 17 residues. Germline V lookup: CDR1 SGDLS, CDR2 YYNGEE. The CDR3 here is CASSAANEGADGNTIYF. In nucleotides, the CDR3 is TGTGCCAGCAGCGCCGCTAATGAGGGGGCAGATGGAAACACCATATATTTT.

V gene TRBV28 combines with J gene TRBJ2-4, with 7 positions matching TRBD1. Trimming cost V 6 bases and J 3 bases; bases outside gene matches: 11. The CDR3 spans 16 residues. Germline lookup yields CDR1 MDHEN and CDR2 SYDVKM. CDR3 amino acids: CASRGDRAYGKNIQYF. CDR3 nucleotide sequence: TGTGCCAGCAGGGGCGACAGGGCATACGGCAAAAACATTCAGTACTTC.

The CDR3 region is CASRPMGLAGKETQYF. In nucleotides, the CDR3 is TGTGCCAGCAGACCCATGGGACTAGCGGGAAAGGAGACCCAGTACTTC. This chain connects TRBV7-9 to TRBJ2-5; 13 nucleotides align to TRBD2. V dropped 6 bases and J dropped 5; count of bases not matched to a gene: 9. CDR3 length: 16 residues. Germline CDR1 and CDR2: SEHNR and FQNEAQ (reference sequence).

This chain uses TRBV4-2 with TRBJ1-1, with D hard to call. The CDR3 is made up of 15 amino acids. Germline V gene sequence: CDR1 LGHNA, CDR2 YNFKEQ. Trimming pared 1 base from V and 2 bases from J, leaving 11 bases between. This chain's CDR3 is CASSQVSSDNTEAFF. CDR3 DNA sequence: TGTGCCAGCAGCCAAGTTTCGAGTGACAACACTGAAGCTTTCTTT.

V is TRBV7-2 and J is TRBJ2-7; possibly TRBD2 for D (5 bases). The V and J ends lost 8 bases and 4 bases respectively, with 18 bases between them. Looked up from germline, CDR1 is SGHTA and CDR2 is FQGNSA. CDR3 length: 14 residues. CDR3 protein: CASGFARSGYEQYF. CDR3 sequence (DNA): TGTGCCAGCGGTTTCGCGAGGTCGGGATACGAGCAGTACTTC.

This clonotype came up once. This chain links TRBV3-1 with TRBJ1-2; tentatively, D is TRBD1 (6 bases). Germline CDR1 reads LGHDT; CDR2 reads YNNKEL (reference sequence). With 0 bases removed from V and 4 bases from J, the gap between germline ends came to 15 bases. This CDR3 has 16 amino acids. The CDR3 DNA reads as TGTGCCAGCAGCCAAGACCATACAGGGTGGGTCTATGGCTACACCTTC. Its protein is CASSQDHTGWVYGYTF.

In this sample, this clonotype turned up a few times. V gene TRBV27 combines with J gene TRBJ2-5; D is perhaps TRBD2 (5 bases). Per the germline V gene, CDR1 is MNHEY and CDR2 is SMNVEV (reference sequence). The CDR3 has 13 residues. The ends were cut back, 5 bases at V and 12 bases at J, with 19 bases in the middle. CDR3 in amino acids: CASSPSDFADKYF. The CDR3 region has the DNA TGTGCCAGCAGTCCATCGGACTTCGCCGATAAGTACTTC.

V is TRBV3-1 and J is TRBJ1-2; 8 nucleotides align to TRBD1. J gave up 3 bases and V 7 bases, and 1 base lay outside the gene matches. This CDR3 has 12 residues. Per germline, CDR1 LGHDT and CDR2 YNNKEL (reference sequence). The CDR3 DNA reads TGTGCCAGCAAGGGACAGGACTATGGCTACACCTTC. Translated, it gives CASKGQDYGYTF.

The chain couples TRBV12-3 or TRBV12-4 to TRBJ2-3, with D perhaps TRBD1 or TRBD2 (5 bases each). The CDR3 runs to 15 residues. The V and J ends lost 6 bases and 1 base respectively, with 14 bases between them. The DNA of the CDR3 is TGTGCCAGCAGGTTTGGGGGTCCCGGCACAGATACGCAGTATTTT. This encodes CASRFGGPGTDTQYF.

This clonotype was seen a handful of times. The rearrangement uses TRBV27 and TRBJ2-7; 13 positions match TRBD2. From germline, CDR1 is MNHEY and CDR2 SMNVEV (reference sequence). V trimming: 6 bases; J trimming: 3 bases; junction bases outside the gene matches: 8. CDR3 length equals 16 residues. The CDR3 here is CASRAGTSGKVYEQYF. In DNA form, the CDR3 reads TGTGCCAGCAGGGCCGGGACTAGCGGGAAGGTCTACGAGCAGTACTTC.

This clonotype has just a few counts. This chain uses TRBV15 with TRBJ2-5; a possible D gene is TRBD1 (7 bases). CDR1 LNHNV and CDR2 YYDKDF come from the germline V gene (reference sequence). Trimming pared 1 base from V and 3 bases from J, leaving 27 bases between. The CDR3 is 20 amino acids. The CDR3 loop is CATSRGVAGGSTGVEETQYF. In DNA form, the CDR3 reads TGTGCCACCAGCAGAGGCGTGGCAGGGGGTTCTACGGGGGTGGAAGAGACCCAGTACTTC.

This clonotype was seen more than once but under ten times. The chain carries TRBV28 and TRBJ1-1; D ambiguous. V lost 4 bases and J 4 bases, leaving 4 bases between the germline ends. This CDR3 region has 11 residues. The V gene's germline CDR1 is MDHEN and CDR2 SYDVKM. The CDR3 DNA reads TGTGCCAGCAGTTCTATCACTGAAGCTTTCTTT. Encoded protein: CASSSITEAFF.

The genes are TRBV6-1 and TRBJ1-1; TRBD1 aligns across 9 bases. The CDR3 consists of 13 residues. Germline V gene data show CDR1 as MNHNS and CDR2 as SASEGT. Germline trimming cut 10 bases from V and 7 bases from J; bases unmatched to any gene: 10. CDR3 nucleotides: TGTGCCACAGACCCGGGACAGGGTTATGAAGCTTTCTTT. As protein: CATDPGQGYEAFF.

The chain is built from TRBV20-1 and TRBJ2-7; D remains ambiguous. The J call is uncertain, as TRBJ2-5 better fits the DNA end. Germline CDR1 and CDR2: DFQATT and SNEGSKA (reference sequence). The CDR3 runs to 13 residues. CDR3 nucleotide sequence: TGCAGTGCTACCAGGACCGGGCGGGAGACCCAGTACTTC. Translating gives CSATRTGRETQYF.

This clonotype was observed a handful of times. The chain uses TRBV7-2 and TRBJ1-2, with TRBD1 as a possible D gene (6 bases). The germline gives CDR1 SGHTA, CDR2 FQGNSA. The CDR3 length is 16 residues. Trimming shortened V by 1 base and J by 3 bases, and 15 bases separated the two germline ends. CDR3 coding DNA: TGTGCCAGCAGCTTAGTAGCCAGGGGCGAGGACTATGGCTACACCTTC. Its translation: CASSLVARGEDYGYTF.

This clonotype was seen only a few times. The V and J genes are TRBV7-3 and TRBJ2-5; TRBD2 aligns across 14 bases. After removal of 5 bases from V and 11 bases from J, the junction contained 7 bases not matched to a gene. The CDR3 extends over 14 amino acids. Germline CDR1 reads SGHTA; CDR2 reads FQGTGA. The CDR3 is CASSEGLAGAPQYF. The CDR3 DNA follows: TGTGCCAGCAGCGAGGGACTAGCGGGAGCGCCGCAGTACTTC.